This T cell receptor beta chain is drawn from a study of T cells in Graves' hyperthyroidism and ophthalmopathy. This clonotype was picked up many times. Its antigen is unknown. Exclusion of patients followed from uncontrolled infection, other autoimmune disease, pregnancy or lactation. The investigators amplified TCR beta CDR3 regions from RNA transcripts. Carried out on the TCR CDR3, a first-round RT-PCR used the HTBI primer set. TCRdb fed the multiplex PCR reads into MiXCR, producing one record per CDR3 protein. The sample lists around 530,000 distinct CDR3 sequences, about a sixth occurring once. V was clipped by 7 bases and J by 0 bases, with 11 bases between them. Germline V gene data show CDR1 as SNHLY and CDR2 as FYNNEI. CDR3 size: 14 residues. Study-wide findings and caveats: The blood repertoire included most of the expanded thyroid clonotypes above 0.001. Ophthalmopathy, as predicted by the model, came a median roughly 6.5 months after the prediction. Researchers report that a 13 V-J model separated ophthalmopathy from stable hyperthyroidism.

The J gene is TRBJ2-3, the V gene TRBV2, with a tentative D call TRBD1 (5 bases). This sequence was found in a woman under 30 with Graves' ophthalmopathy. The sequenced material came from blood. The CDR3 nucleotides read TGTGCCAGCAAAGGGGCCGCGAGCACAGATACGCAGTATTTT. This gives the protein CASKGAASTDTQYF.